Presented here are 25 T cell receptor beta chains from one specimen sequenced in a study of blood T cell repertoires in COVID-19. Profiled with immunoSEQ multiplex PCR; TCRdb holds only in-frame clones, not every one. Of about 130,000 clones in the sample, 85% to 90% are singletons; the top ten hold roughly 18%. Sequencing was carried out using peripheral blood. These receptors came from a man aged 50-59 years with active or convalescent COVID-19.

The chain couples TRBV18 to TRBJ2-5; the match to TRBD2 covers 11 bases. The CDR3 runs to 18 residues. With 1 base clipped from V and 2 bases from J, the junction kept 9 bases outside the gene matches. Germline CDR1 and CDR2: KGHSH and LQKENI. The CDR3 protein is CASSPRTGTSGGQETQYF. Written as DNA, the CDR3 is TGTGCCAGCTCACCACGGACAGGTACTAGCGGGGGACAAGAGACCCAGTACTTC.

The chain recombines TRBV25-1 with TRBJ2-3; a weak D match, TRBD2 (5 bases). V was pared by 3 bases and J by 5 bases, with 15 bases between. The CDR3 covers 15 residues. Germline CDR1 reads MGHDK; CDR2 reads SYGVNS. The CDR3 DNA sequence: TGTGCCAGCAGTGAGTACAACGGGGTGGGAGATACGCAGTATTTT. Residues: CASSEYNGVGDTQYF.

The chain links TRBV24-1 to TRBJ1-5; no clear D gene. There are 14 residues in the CDR3. In germline, CDR1 is KGHDR, CDR2 SFDVKD. Deletions cut 2 bases from V and 5 bases from J, with 9 bases between. The CDR3 spells CATSDSTLDQPQHF. Written as DNA, the CDR3 is TGTGCCACCAGTGATTCCACCTTAGATCAGCCCCAGCATTTT.

This sequence joins TRBV7-6 and TRBJ2-1; 7 bases agree with TRBD2. CDR1 is SGHVS and CDR2 is FNYEAQ in the germline V gene. The CDR3 totals 15 residues. V shed 5 bases and J 2 bases; nucleotides not matched to a gene: 6. Written as DNA, the CDR3 is TGTGCCAGCAGCCTCAGCGGGGTGGCCTACAATGAGCAGTTCTTC. It yields the protein CASSLSGVAYNEQFF.

The chain couples TRBV19 to TRBJ2-2; the D gene is possibly TRBD1 (5 bases). The CDR3 is 14 amino acids. Germline-derived CDR1 and CDR2 are LNHDA and SQIVND (reference sequence). With 6 bases removed from V and 0 bases from J, the gap between germline ends came to 8 bases. The DNA for the CDR3 is TGTGCCAGTAGATACAGGACGAACACCGGGGAGCTGTTTTTT. This codes for CASRYRTNTGELFF.

This clone was seen only once. The chain recombines TRBV5-1 with TRBJ2-1, with 9 bases fitting TRBD2. This CDR3 contains 14 residues. Germline-derived CDR1 and CDR2 are SGHRS and YFSETQ. The V segment lost 4 bases and the J segment 6 bases; nucleotides outside the gene matches: 5. DNA for the CDR3: TGCGCCAGCAGCGTGACTAGCGGAGTCAATGAGCAGTTCTTC. Amino acid sequence: CASSVTSGVNEQFF.

The rearrangement uses TRBV9 and TRBJ2-7; TRBD2 agrees at 10 bases. Germline V gene lookup returns CDR1 SGDLS and CDR2 YYNGEE. After removal of 2 bases from V and 6 bases from J, the junction contained 11 bases not matched to a gene. The CDR3 runs 16 residues. The CDR3 protein is CASSVDSGRPRAEQYF. Here the CDR3 DNA reads TGTGCCAGCAGCGTTGATAGCGGGAGGCCAAGAGCCGAGCAGTACTTC.

The gene calls are TRBV27 and TRBJ1-2; possible D gene TRBD1, 5 bases. V was trimmed by 3 bases and J by 4 bases, leaving 9 bases between them. The CDR3 sequence is 13 residues long. CDR1 is MNHEY and CDR2 is SMNVEV in the germline V gene (reference sequence). DNA of the CDR3: TGTGCCAGCAGTTTCGGGGGAGGCTATGGCTACACCTTC. Translation gives CASSFGGGYGYTF.

This rearrangement joins TRBV10-3 to TRBJ1-1, with 9 bases matching TRBD1. CDR1 is ENHRY, CDR2 SYGVKD, per germline. V shed 10 bases and J 1 base; nucleotides not matched to a gene: 10. The CDR3 runs to 15 residues. The CDR3 sequence is CATLETDRGNTEAFF. Written as DNA, the CDR3 is TGTGCCACCTTGGAGACGGACAGGGGGAACACTGAAGCTTTCTTT.

The V call is TRBV5-6, the J call TRBJ1-1, with D possibly TRBD1 on 6 matching bases. The CDR3 is 18 residues long. Germline V lookup: CDR1 SGHDT, CDR2 YYEEEE. The V and J ends lost 0 bases and 1 base respectively, with 19 bases between them. Here the CDR3 DNA reads TGTGCCAGCAGCTTGGCCCGGGGCAGGGGTTCTGGGAACACTGAAGCTTTCTTT. Amino acids: CASSLARGRGSGNTEAFF.

This chain joins TRBV4-2 and TRBJ2-1; a weak D match, TRBD1 (5 bases). Trimming pared 0 bases from V and 7 bases from J, leaving 25 bases between. The CDR3 covers 19 residues. In germline, CDR1 is LGHNA, CDR2 YNFKEQ. The CDR3 spells CASSQDPLGQGFHWNEQFF. The CDR3 region has the DNA TGTGCCAGCAGCCAAGATCCGCTGGGGCAGGGATTCCATTGGAATGAGCAGTTCTTC.

The chain combines TRBV5-4 with TRBJ2-5; maybe TRBD2 (6 bases). Trimming cost V 4 bases and J 5 bases, with 15 bases left between them. CDR3 length: 14 amino acids. Germline V CDR1 and CDR2: SGHNT, YYREEE (reference sequence). The CDR3 nucleotides read TGTGCCAGCAGCCGAGGGACCCGGGGGGAGACCCAGTACTTC. Its protein is CASSRGTRGETQYF. The full variable domain, with the rest looked up from reference TRBV5-4 and TRBJ2-5, is ETGVTQSPTHLIKTRGQQVTLRCSSQSGHNTVSWYQQALGQGPQFIFQYYREEENGRGNFPPRFSGLQFPNYSSELNVNALELDDSALYLCASSRGTRGETQYFGPGTRLLVL.

The V gene is TRBV5-6, the J gene TRBJ2-3; TRBD2 matches 12 bases. This CDR3 is built from 16 residues. CDR1 is SGHDT, CDR2 YYEEEE, per germline. J was trimmed by 7 bases and V by 0 bases; bases with no gene match: 6. The CDR3 nucleotides are TGTGCCAGCAGCTTGGGACTAGCGGGAGTTTTCAATACGCAGTATTTT. It specifies CASSLGLAGVFNTQYF.

In nucleotides, the CDR3 is TGTGCCAGCAGCCCACGGACTAGAGAGGGCCAGTACTTC. Translating gives CASSPRTREGQYF. The gene calls are TRBV9 and TRBJ2-7; 7 bases are a match to TRBD2. Per germline, CDR1 SGDLS and CDR2 YYNGEE. V trimming: 4 bases; J trimming: 10 bases; junction bases outside the gene matches: 11. This CDR3 is 13 amino acids long.

The V call is TRBV12-3 or TRBV12-4, the J call TRBJ2-1, with D uncertain. This CDR3 has 12 amino acids. Between the trimmed V and J ends, which lost 2 bases and 9 bases, there was a span of 8 bases. CDR3 DNA: TGTGCCAGCAGTTTATGGAGCCGTGAGCAGTTCTTC. It codes for CASSLWSREQFF.

The chain uses TRBV7-8 and TRBJ1-2; TRBD1 matches at 7 bases. V lost 5 bases, J lost 0 bases, and 6 bases stayed unmatched. This CDR3 has 15 amino acids. Germline CDR1 SGHVS, CDR2 FQNEAQ. CDR3 in DNA: TGTGCCAGCAGCAATAGACAGGGCGCTAACTATGGCTACACCTTC. Encoded protein: CASSNRQGANYGYTF.

This clone is a singleton in its sample. V and J are TRBV28 and TRBJ2-1, with 11 bases fitting TRBD2. V trimming: 6 bases; J trimming: 1 base; junction bases outside the gene matches: 5. Per the germline V gene, CDR1 is MDHEN and CDR2 is SYDVKM. The CDR3 loop spans 16 amino acids. DNA of the CDR3: TGTGCCAGCAGCTCGACTAGCGGGATATCCTACAATGAGCAGTTCTTC. Its protein is CASSSTSGISYNEQFF.

This clone came up once. V and J are TRBV29-1 and TRBJ2-7, with a possible D match to TRBD2 (5 bases). Looked up from germline, CDR1 is SQVTM and CDR2 is ANQGSEA. V was cut by 4 bases and J by 7 bases, with 14 bases left in between. The CDR3 spans 12 residues. CDR3 region: CSVGGALGEQYF. CDR3 sequence (DNA): TGCAGCGTTGGGGGAGCTCTGGGGGAGCAGTACTTC.

The chain joins TRBV10-3 to TRBJ2-7, with 9 nucleotides matching TRBD1. The CDR3 loop spans 14 amino acids. Trimming cost V 6 bases and J 5 bases; bases outside gene matches: 8. The germline CDR1 and CDR2 sequences are ENHRY and SYGVKD. The CDR3 sequence is CAIRGQGDFNEQYF. In nucleotides, the CDR3 is TGTGCCATCAGGGGACAGGGTGACTTCAACGAGCAGTACTTC.

In this sample, this clone turned up a few times. This chain uses TRBV11-2 with TRBJ1-3, with D tentatively TRBD1 (5 bases). Germline CDR1 and CDR2: SGHAT and FQNNGV. This CDR3 contains 16 residues. Trimming cost V 5 bases and J 0 bases, with 14 bases left between them. This CDR3 reads CASSLQRGSSGNTIYF. In DNA form, the CDR3 reads TGTGCCAGCAGCCTCCAAAGGGGTAGCTCTGGAAACACCATATATTTT.

This clone showed up just once. The V gene is TRBV28, the J gene TRBJ1-5, with TRBD1 identical over 7 bases. V shed 3 bases, J shed 5 bases, and the junction held 10 bases outside the gene matches. The CDR3 totals 16 residues. Per germline, CDR1 MDHEN and CDR2 SYDVKM. Written as DNA, the CDR3 is TGTGCCAGCAGTTTGGCTCTTGGGGACAGAGATCAGCCCCAGCATTTT. Translated, it gives CASSLALGDRDQPQHF.

The chain recombines TRBV24-1 with TRBJ2-7, with a weak D call TRBD2 (6 bases). Germline loops: CDR1 KGHDR, CDR2 SFDVKD. Trimming stripped 4 bases from V and 9 bases from J, with 12 bases between. This CDR3 spans 12 amino acids. CDR3 sequence (DNA): TGTGCCACCAGTGACCCCCAGGGAGGGCAGTACTTC. It translates to CATSDPQGGQYF.

The V gene is TRBV12-5, the J gene TRBJ1-6; tentatively, D is TRBD1 (6 bases). The length of the CDR3 is 14 residues. The germline V and J ends were trimmed by 2 bases and 10 bases, with 12 bases remaining between them. Looked up from germline, CDR1 is LGHNT and CDR2 is FRNRAP. CDR3: CASGLTTGTSPLHF. CDR3 DNA: TGTGCTAGTGGTTTGACTACAGGGACGTCACCCCTCCACTTT.

The chain couples TRBV10-3 to TRBJ2-7, with 14 bases aligning to TRBD2. Trimming removed 2 bases from V and 4 bases from J; junction bases left unmatched: 7. This CDR3 spans 17 amino acids. The germline V gene encodes CDR1 ENHRY and CDR2 SYGVKD. CDR3 residues: CAISEPGTSGRMYEQYF. CDR3 DNA sequence: TGTGCCATCAGTGAGCCCGGGACTAGCGGGAGAATGTACGAGCAGTACTTC.

The CDR3 loop reads CATSDLLGPETQYF. The DNA of the CDR3 is TGTGCCACCAGTGATTTACTAGGCCCGGAGACCCAGTACTTC. The J gene is TRBJ2-5, the V gene TRBV24-1; D is possibly TRBD2 (5 bases). The CDR3 totals 14 residues. CDR1 and CDR2 (germline): KGHDR, SFDVKD. V lost 1 base, J lost 5 bases, and 10 bases lay in between.